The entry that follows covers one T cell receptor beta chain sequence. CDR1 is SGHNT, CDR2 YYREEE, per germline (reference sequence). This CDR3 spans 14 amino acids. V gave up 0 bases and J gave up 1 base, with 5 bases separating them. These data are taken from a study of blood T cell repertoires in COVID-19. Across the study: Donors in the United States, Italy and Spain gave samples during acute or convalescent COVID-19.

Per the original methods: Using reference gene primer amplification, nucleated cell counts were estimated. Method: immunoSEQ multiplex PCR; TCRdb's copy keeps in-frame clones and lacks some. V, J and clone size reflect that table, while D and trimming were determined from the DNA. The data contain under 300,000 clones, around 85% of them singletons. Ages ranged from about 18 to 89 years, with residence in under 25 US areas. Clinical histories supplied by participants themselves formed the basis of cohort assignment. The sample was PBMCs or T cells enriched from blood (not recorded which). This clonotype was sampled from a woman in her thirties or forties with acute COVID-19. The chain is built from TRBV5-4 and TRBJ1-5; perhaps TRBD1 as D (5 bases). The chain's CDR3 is CASSLDRSNQPQHF. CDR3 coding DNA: TGTGCCAGCAGCTTGGACAGGAGCAATCAGCCCCAGCATTTT.